The 10 T cell receptor beta chains below come from one sample, sequenced in a study of CD8 T cells in ankylosing spondylitis. TCRdb processed the 5' RACE reads anew with MiXCR; each CDR3 protein has one entry. The sample records 180,000 or so distinct CDR3 sequences, 11% being singletons. Source material: blood, either unsorted or a sorted T cell fraction (not recorded which). The source is a male donor with ankylosing spondylitis or in good health (not recorded which).

This clonotype was observed a handful of times. A much more abundant neighbour one base away suggests this may be a read error. The genes are TRBV5-6 and TRBJ1-2; 7 bases are shared with TRBD1. V trimming: 6 bases; J trimming: 4 bases; junction bases outside the gene matches: 6. The CDR3 runs 13 residues. The germline V gene encodes CDR1 SGHDT and CDR2 YYEEEE. The CDR3 here is CASTPTGTYGYTF. CDR3 nucleotides: TGTGCCAGCACCCCGACAGGGACCTATGGCTACACCTTC.

The chain carries TRBV3-1 and TRBJ2-1; 8 nucleotides align to TRBD2. J gave up 13 bases and V 1 base, and 0 bases lay outside the gene matches. Germline V gene lookup returns CDR1 LGHDT and CDR2 YNNKEL (reference sequence). This CDR3 region has 11 residues. The chain's CDR3 is CASSQGTSQFF. The CDR3 DNA sequence: TGTGCCAGCAGCCAAGGGACTAGCCAGTTCTTC.

The table lists this clonotype with many counts. The chain's CDR3 is CSASHQNEQFF. As DNA, the CDR3 is TGCAGTGCTAGCCACCAGAATGAGCAGTTCTTC. The chain recombines TRBV20-1 with TRBJ2-1; D is ambiguous. The CDR3 runs to 11 residues. The V end lost 3 bases, the J end lost 7 bases, and 7 bases lay between the germline ends. The germline V gene encodes CDR1 DFQATT and CDR2 SNEGSKA (reference sequence).

This chain links TRBV3-1 with TRBJ2-7; TRBD1 agrees at 7 bases. This CDR3 is 14 amino acids long. Trimming at V came to 4 bases and at J to 3 bases, leaving 6 bases not matched to a gene. Germline CDR1 reads LGHDT; CDR2 reads YNNKEL (reference sequence). Written as DNA, the CDR3 is TGTGCCAGCAGCCGAACAGGGGTTGGCTACGAGCAGTACTTC. This gives the protein CASSRTGVGYEQYF.

This clonotype has only a few counts. This rearrangement joins TRBV12-3 or TRBV12-4 to TRBJ2-3; 8 bases are a match to TRBD2. There are 13 residues in the CDR3. The CDR3 DNA follows: TGTGCTACTCTGGAGCGGGGGACAGATACGCAGTATTTT. This translates into CATLERGTDTQYF.

This clonotype was recorded at least ten times. V gene TRBV28 combines with J gene TRBJ2-2; D is unresolved. Per germline, CDR1 MDHEN and CDR2 SYDVKM. Trimming took off 6 bases at V and 4 bases at J, with 9 bases between the two ends. The CDR3 length is 13 residues. This CDR3 reads CASRRPPTGELFF. CDR3 sequence (DNA): TGTGCCAGCAGGCGCCCCCCCACCGGGGAGCTGTTTTTT.

This clonotype occurred a few times. The V gene is TRBV5-1, the J gene TRBJ2-5; tentative D call: TRBD2 (5 bases). Trimming shortened V by 0 bases and J by 3 bases, and 12 bases separated the two germline ends. The CDR3 has 15 amino acids. Germline V gene data show CDR1 as SGHRS and CDR2 as YFSETQ. The CDR3 region has the DNA TGCGCCAGCAGCTTGGACGTGGGAGAAGAAGAGACCCAGTACTTC. Protein product: CASSLDVGEEETQYF.

This clonotype was recorded many times. The rearrangement joins TRBV6-5 to TRBJ1-5; D remains unclear. The CDR3 has 14 residues. V lost 0 bases and J lost 6, with 9 bases in between. CDR1 is MNHEY, CDR2 SVGAGI, per germline. CDR3 DNA sequence: TGTGCCAGCAGTTACTCGGTTGACCGTCAGCCCCAGCATTTT. It translates to CASSYSVDRQPQHF.

The chain recombines TRBV4-1 with TRBJ1-1; a weak D match, TRBD1 (6 bases). CDR3 length equals 15 residues. Trimming pared 5 bases from V and 3 bases from J, leaving 16 bases between. Germline-derived CDR1 and CDR2 are MGHRA and YSYEKL. The DNA for the CDR3 is TGCGCCAGCAGCTTCCGTGGAGGGGGAGACACTGAAGCTTTCTTT. Its protein is CASSFRGGGDTEAFF.

The chain recombines TRBV7-9 with TRBJ1-6; TRBD1 agrees at 11 bases. The CDR3 loop spans 15 amino acids. Germline V CDR1 and CDR2: SEHNR, FQNEAQ (reference sequence). Trimming took 6 bases from V and 7 from J; bases not matched to a gene: 5. CDR3 protein: CASSFGTGGNSPLHF. CDR3 sequence (DNA): TGTGCCAGCAGTTTCGGGACAGGGGGAAATTCACCCCTCCACTTT.